Described below is a single T cell receptor (beta chain) sequence and its context. Its cognate antigen has yet to be identified. Nothing much larger sits one base from this clone, and base qualities are not available. From each donor, a single peripheral blood sample of about 120 mL on average was drawn into heparinised tubes. A BD FACSAria II was used to sort naive, central memory, regulatory and stem cell-like memory CD4+ T cells with a panel that included CD45RO, CCR7, CD25, CD127, CD95 and CD27. A purity above 98% was achieved for all sorted populations. PBMCs were isolated immediately by Lymphoprep density gradient centrifugation and stained directly without culture. To minimize batch effects, samples were stained and sorted in pairs, one healthy donor with one patient per experiment. Reading the germline V gene gives CDR1 ENHRY and CDR2 SYGVKD. From the cysteine through the phenylalanine, the CDR3 covers 13 amino acids. The only DNA kept is the CDR3, 39 bases in frame from the first base. V trim: 11 bases; J trim: 6 bases; unmatched bases: 7.

This sample is drawn from a study of beta chain features in type 1 diabetes (dated by TCRdb to the late 2010s). Background on the whole study: Patients and healthy donors did not differ in mean age, gender distribution, total cell number or subset yield. A total of roughly 99 million sorted cells were examined across all samples, and the number of cells per subset was strongly correlated with RNA yield. The study compared the TCRB repertoires of sorted circulating CD4+ T cell subsets in recently diagnosed type 1 diabetes patients with those in matched healthy donors. Naive and central memory subsets were obtained from all 28 donors, but regulatory and stem cell-like memory subsets were isolated from only 8 patients and roughly 8 healthy donors.

The entire isolated RNA was reverse transcribed using the High Capacity cDNA Reverse Transcription Kit, and thus expressed TCRB transcripts were sequenced. Naive, central memory and regulatory T cell samples underwent deep immunoSEQ sequencing, averaging about 3.3 million total reads per sample. Sorted cells were lysed in RLT buffer and RNA was extracted with DNase-treated RNeasy Micro or Mini kits, depending on cell number. Each cell subset was processed separately to prevent cross-contamination, with patient and healthy donor samples processed together. The immunoSEQ multiplex PCR was used to amplify TCRB sequences from cDNA, generating 87-bp fragments that spanned the CDR3 region. Amplicons were sequenced on the Illumina HiSeq platform. Concerning the study's data processing: Synthetic template baselines were used to correct PCR bias computationally, reads within Hamming distance 2 were collapsed, and singletons that could not be merged were discarded. Reads were aligned to IMGT to assign V, D and J genes, CDR3 length, and insertions or deletions at six rearrangement sites. Clonotype counts were normalized to sorted cell number within each subset before computing true diversity and Gini coefficients with the tcR R package. The overlap coefficient, calculated on TCRB nucleotide sequences, was used to quantify repertoire sharing. Out-of-frame TCRB sequences from naive cells were analyzed as a proxy for the pre-selection repertoire. TCRdb limited this immuneACCESS table to in-frame rearrangements with V and J called. A share of clones is missing; checked studies link under half to unresolved V genes, and the rest is unexplained. The DNA gave D and trimming, while V, J and clone size come from that table. The table for this sample lists around 600,000 clones; around 12% of them were counted only once. The ten largest clones take up around 0.12% of the sample.

Broad study findings and their caveats: Naive, central memory and regulatory TCRB repertoires appeared more similar among patients than among healthy donors. Shorter templates might be favored by PCR, yet because patient and control samples were amplified and corrected together, any such skew would affect both groups equally. Because small numbers of individuals were included in the HLA sub-analyses, any influence of HLA type on TCRB rearrangement was left unresolved. Because cDNA was sequenced instead of genomic DNA, activated cells with high expression could be over-represented, although the groups did not differ in activation or CD3 levels. A moderate but significant shortening of TCRB CDR3 length was observed in type 1 diabetes patients in all four CD4+ subsets. At VDJ recombination sites, type 1 diabetes patients had fewer insertions and more deleted nucleotides, which implies abnormalities in thymic rearrangement.

Sequenced: naive CD4+ T cells from blood. The sample's cell subset or site label, decoded: true naive CD4+ T cells. The sequence is built from TRBV10-3 and TRBJ1-4; 9 central nucleotides agree with TRBD1. The clonotype comes from a man aged 25 to 45 with type 1 diabetes. The encoded CDR3 is CASSRDRDEKLFF. The nucleotide sequence is given as TGTGCCTCGAGCCGGGACAGGGATGAAAAACTGTTTTTT.